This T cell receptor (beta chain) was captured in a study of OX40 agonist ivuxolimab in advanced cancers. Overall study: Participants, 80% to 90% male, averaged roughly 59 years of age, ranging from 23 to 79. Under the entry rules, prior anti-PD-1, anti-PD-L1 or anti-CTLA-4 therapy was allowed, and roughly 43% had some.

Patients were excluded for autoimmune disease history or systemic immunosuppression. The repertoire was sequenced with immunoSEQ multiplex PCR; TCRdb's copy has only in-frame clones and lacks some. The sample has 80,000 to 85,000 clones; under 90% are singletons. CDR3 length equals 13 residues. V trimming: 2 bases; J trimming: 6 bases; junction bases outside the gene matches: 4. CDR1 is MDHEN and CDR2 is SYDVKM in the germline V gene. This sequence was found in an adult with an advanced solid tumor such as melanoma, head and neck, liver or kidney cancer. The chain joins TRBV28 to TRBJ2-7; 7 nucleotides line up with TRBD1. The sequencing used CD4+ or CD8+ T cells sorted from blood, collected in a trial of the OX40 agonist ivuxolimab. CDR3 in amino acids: CASSLGRQGEQYV. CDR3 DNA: TGTGCCAGCAGTTTAGGGAGACAGGGCGAGCAGTACGTC.